Each of the 23 T cell receptor beta chains below was sequenced from the same sample in a study of control samples from healthy donors and cancer patients. Profiling relied on immunoSEQ multiplex PCR, and the TCRdb table lists in-frame clones only, not all of them. The sample yields about 120,000 clones, 88% seen once. Sequencing was performed on blood. The source of these receptors is a man between 35 and 55 years old in good health.

This clone was detected once. V usage is TRBV20-1 and J usage is TRBJ2-2; D ambiguous. This CDR3 is 11 amino acids long. Trimming pared 1 base from V and 8 bases from J, leaving 5 bases between. In germline, CDR1 is DFQATT, CDR2 SNEGSKA (reference sequence). Here the CDR3 reads CSARVGGELFF. In nucleotides, the CDR3 is TGCAGTGCTAGAGTAGGGGGGGAGCTGTTTTTT.

The V and J genes are TRBV15 and TRBJ1-4, with TRBD1 as a possible D gene (5 bases). Germline V gives CDR1 LNHNV, CDR2 YYDKDF (reference sequence). Trimming took off 0 bases at V and 11 bases at J, with 16 bases between the two ends. The CDR3 covers 15 residues. The CDR3 nucleotides read TGTGCCACCAGCAGAGACCGCGTGGGGGGTACGAAACTGTTTTTT. It translates to CATSRDRVGGTKLFF.

V and J are TRBV19 and TRBJ1-6, with D possibly matching TRBD1 (6 bases). The length of the CDR3 is 15 residues. Germline CDR1 and CDR2: LNHDA and SQIVND (reference sequence). Deletions cut 4 bases from V and 9 bases from J, with 16 bases between. The CDR3 reads CASSNNRVTGSPLHF. In DNA form, the CDR3 reads TGTGCCAGTAGTAACAACAGGGTAACGGGTTCACCCCTCCACTTT.

V gene TRBV29-1 combines with J gene TRBJ2-3, with 9 bases fitting TRBD2. CDR3 length: 15 residues. V lost 5 bases, J lost 0 bases, and 6 bases stayed unmatched. Germline V gene lookup returns CDR1 SQVTM and CDR2 ANQGSEA. CDR3 nucleotides: TGCAGCGTTATAAGACTAGCGGCAAGCACAGATACGCAGTATTTT. Translating it yields CSVIRLAASTDTQYF.

The rearrangement links TRBV6-1 to TRBJ2-6, with TRBD1 as a possible D gene (5 bases). This CDR3 is built from 16 residues. CDR1 is MNHNS, CDR2 SASEGT, per germline. V was trimmed by 4 bases and J by 0 bases, leaving 10 bases between them. CDR3 bases: TGTGCCAGCAGTGTGACAGCAGGCTCTGGGGCCAACGTCCTGACTTTC. It translates to CASSVTAGSGANVLTF.

This clone has more than one count but fewer than ten. The rearrangement uses TRBV7-8 and TRBJ2-7; TRBD1 aligns across 8 bases. This CDR3 has 14 amino acids. V gave up 4 bases and J gave up 3 bases; unmatched junction bases: 5. Germline V gene lookup returns CDR1 SGHVS and CDR2 FQNEAQ. CDR3 bases: TGTGCCAGCAGCTACAGACAGGGGCTCTACGAGCAGTACTTC. This codes for CASSYRQGLYEQYF.

This clone was recorded once. The V gene is TRBV6-5, the J gene TRBJ2-1; 9 nucleotides align to TRBD1. This CDR3 contains 16 residues. CDR1 is MNHEY and CDR2 is SVGAGI in the germline V gene. After removal of 2 bases from V and 9 bases from J, the junction contained 11 bases not matched to a gene. CDR3 amino acids: CASSYAYRDRVFEQFF. The CDR3 bases are TGTGCCAGCAGTTACGCCTACCGGGACAGGGTTTTTGAGCAGTTCTTC.

This chain uses TRBV5-6 with TRBJ1-4; 7 bases line up with TRBD1. Trimming at V came to 4 bases and at J to 5 bases, leaving 8 bases not matched to a gene. The CDR3 is 15 residues long. Germline CDR1 reads SGHDT; CDR2 reads YYEEEE. The CDR3 is CASSRRTGSNEKLFF. Written as DNA, the CDR3 is TGTGCCAGCAGCCGCCGGACAGGAAGCAATGAAAAACTGTTTTTT.

V is TRBV2 and J is TRBJ2-3; D remains unclear. Germline V gives CDR1 SNHLY, CDR2 FYNNEI. The CDR3 runs 14 residues. The germline V and J ends were trimmed by 6 bases and 0 bases, with 10 bases remaining between them. CDR3 sequence reads: CASRRRSSTDTQYF. The CDR3 DNA reads TGTGCCAGCAGACGAAGGTCTAGCACAGATACGCAGTATTTT.

The chain carries TRBV5-1 and TRBJ1-2; TRBD1 is a possible D gene (5 bases). The CDR3 has 15 amino acids. V was cut by 0 bases and J by 5 bases, with 14 bases left in between. Looked up from germline, CDR1 is SGHRS and CDR2 is YFSETQ. The chain's CDR3 is CASSLAPGRQYGYTF. In nucleotides, the CDR3 is TGCGCCAGCAGCTTGGCCCCGGGACGGCAATATGGCTACACCTTC.

The rearrangement uses TRBV9 and TRBJ2-2, with 13 bases that match TRBD2. With V trimmed by 6 bases and J by 6 bases, 8 bases remained unmatched. CDR3 length: 16 amino acids. The V gene's germline CDR1 is SGDLS and CDR2 YYNGEE. The CDR3: CASTLGLAGAAGELFF. The CDR3 DNA reads TGTGCCAGCACCCTCGGACTAGCGGGGGCTGCCGGGGAGCTGTTTTTT.

The chain links TRBV28 to TRBJ1-4; unclear D gene. Germline V lookup: CDR1 MDHEN, CDR2 SYDVKM. The CDR3 totals 13 residues. V shed 8 bases and J shed 6 bases, with 13 bases lying between them. CDR3 sequence reads: CASRWGGYEKLFF. The CDR3 region has the DNA TGTGCCAGCCGCTGGGGAGGATATGAAAAACTGTTTTTT. The whole variable domain, filled in from reference TRBV28 and TRBJ1-4, reads DVKVTQSSRYLVKRTGEKVFLECVQDMDHENMFWYRQDPGLGLRLIYFSYDVKMKEKGDIPEGYSVSREKKERFSLILESASTNQTSMYLCASRWGGYEKLFFGSGTQLSVL.

In DNA, the CDR3 is TGTGCCAGCAGTCGGACAGGGGGGGACTATGGCTACACCTTC. Protein: CASSRTGGDYGYTF. The chain uses TRBV2 and TRBJ1-2; 10 positions agree with TRBD1. This CDR3 is built from 14 residues. CDR1 and CDR2 from the germline V gene are SNHLY and FYNNEI. Germline trimming cut 5 bases from V and 3 bases from J; bases unmatched to any gene: 3.

The chain is built from TRBV5-8 and TRBJ2-5; 7 bases line up with TRBD1. Per germline, CDR1 SGHTS and CDR2 YDEGEE. V trimming: 4 bases; J trimming: 5 bases; junction bases outside the gene matches: 14. This CDR3 region has 16 residues. CDR3 nucleotide sequence: TGTGCCAGCAGCCCGGAAGGCAGGGGGTTGGGGGAGACCCAGTACTTC. It specifies CASSPEGRGLGETQYF.

This rearrangement joins TRBV5-6 to TRBJ1-4; D not resolved. This CDR3 region has 14 residues. V lost 6 bases, J lost 14 bases, and 23 bases lay in between. Germline V CDR1 and CDR2: SGHDT, YYEEEE. CDR3 in amino acids: CASTPAASMKRLFF. The CDR3, as DNA: TGTGCCAGCACGCCGGCGGCGTCAATGAAAAGGCTGTTTTTT.

The chain links TRBV5-8 to TRBJ1-5; no reliable D call. CDR1 and CDR2 from the germline V gene are SGHTS and YDEGEE. Trimming took off 4 bases at V and 12 bases at J, with 14 bases between the two ends. The CDR3 runs 12 residues. The CDR3 bases are TGTGCCAGCAGCCCCCGCCGCGTACTCCAGCATTTT. It is translated as CASSPRRVLQHF.

For this clone: Other DNA sequences within the sample encode an identical CDR3. The rearrangement links TRBV20-1 to TRBJ2-1, with D perhaps TRBD2 (5 bases). Trimming took 3 bases from V and 8 from J, leaving 5 bases between them. The length of the CDR3 is 10 residues. Germline lookup yields CDR1 DFQATT and CDR2 SNEGSKA (reference sequence). The CDR3: CSASGDEQFF. Written as DNA, the CDR3 is TGCAGTGCTAGCGGGGATGAGCAGTTCTTC.

This clone has only one observation. The rearrangement links TRBV11-2 to TRBJ1-3, with D unclear. V was cut by 3 bases and J by 3 bases, with 6 bases left in between. Germline-derived CDR1 and CDR2 are SGHAT and FQNNGV. The CDR3 extends over 13 amino acids. Here the CDR3 reads CASSFQVGNTIYF. The CDR3, as DNA: TGTGCCAGCAGCTTCCAGGTTGGAAACACCATATATTTT.

The chain uses TRBV15 and TRBJ2-1; 8 positions agree with TRBD1. Germline trimming cut 1 base from V and 2 bases from J; bases unmatched to any gene: 7. This CDR3 region has 17 residues. Looked up from germline, CDR1 is LNHNV and CDR2 is YYDKDF (reference sequence). DNA for the CDR3: TGTGCCACCAGCAGAGTCCGCGACAGGGGACCCTACAATGAGCAGTTCTTC. It specifies CATSRVRDRGPYNEQFF.

The J gene is TRBJ1-5, the V gene TRBV2; D is unresolved. The CDR3 consists of 14 residues. Germline CDR1 SNHLY, CDR2 FYNNEI. The V and J ends lost 5 bases and 5 bases respectively, with 13 bases between them. The CDR3 loop is CASSTSQPHQPQHF. The CDR3 nucleotides read TGTGCCAGCAGTACCAGCCAACCCCATCAGCCCCAGCATTTT.

The chain couples TRBV2 to TRBJ2-1, with 13 nucleotides matching TRBD2. Unmatched junction bases numbered 11, after V lost 5 bases and J lost 10 bases. The CDR3 has 16 amino acids. CDR1 is SNHLY, CDR2 FYNNEI, per germline. The CDR3 DNA follows: TGTGCCAGCAGTATACTAGCGGGGGGGCGCGGGGTCGAGCAGTTCTTC. Its protein product is CASSILAGGRGVEQFF.

The chain links TRBV19 to TRBJ2-5, with TRBD1 matching 10 bases. Looked up from germline, CDR1 is LNHDA and CDR2 is SQIVND (reference sequence). The length of the CDR3 is 14 residues. Losses at the gene ends were 1 base for V and 4 bases for J; bases not matched to a gene: 0. Here the CDR3 DNA reads TGTGCCAGTAGTATAGGGACAGGGGGAGAGACCCAGTACTTC. Translated: CASSIGTGGETQYF.

This clone occurred once. The gene calls are TRBV29-1 and TRBJ2-2; D call uncertain. CDR1 is SQVTM, CDR2 ANQGSEA, per germline. Trimming stripped 4 bases from V and 0 bases from J, with 6 bases between. The CDR3 loop spans 13 amino acids. CDR3 DNA sequence: TGCAGCGTTGCGTATCCGAACACCGGGGAGCTGTTTTTT. Translation: CSVAYPNTGELFF.